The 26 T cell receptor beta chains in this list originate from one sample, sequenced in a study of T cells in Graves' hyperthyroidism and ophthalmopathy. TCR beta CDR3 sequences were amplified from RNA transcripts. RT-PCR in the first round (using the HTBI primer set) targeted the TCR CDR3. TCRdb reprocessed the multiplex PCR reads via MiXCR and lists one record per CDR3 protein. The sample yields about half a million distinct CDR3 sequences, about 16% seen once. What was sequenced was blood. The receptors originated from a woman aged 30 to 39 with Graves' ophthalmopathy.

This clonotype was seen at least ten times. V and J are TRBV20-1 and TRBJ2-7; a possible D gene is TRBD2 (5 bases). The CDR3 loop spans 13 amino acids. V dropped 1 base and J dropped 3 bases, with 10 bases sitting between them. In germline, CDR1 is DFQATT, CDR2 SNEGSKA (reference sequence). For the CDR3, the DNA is TGCAGTGCTAGAGTGGCACGGGACTACGAGCAGTACTTC. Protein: CSARVARDYEQYF.

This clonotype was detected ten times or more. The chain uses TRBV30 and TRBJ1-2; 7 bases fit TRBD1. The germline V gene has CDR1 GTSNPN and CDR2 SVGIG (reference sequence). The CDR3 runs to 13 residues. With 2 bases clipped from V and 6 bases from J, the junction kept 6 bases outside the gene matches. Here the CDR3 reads CAWSPRQGHGYTF. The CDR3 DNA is TGTGCCTGGAGTCCGCGACAGGGCCATGGCTACACCTTC.

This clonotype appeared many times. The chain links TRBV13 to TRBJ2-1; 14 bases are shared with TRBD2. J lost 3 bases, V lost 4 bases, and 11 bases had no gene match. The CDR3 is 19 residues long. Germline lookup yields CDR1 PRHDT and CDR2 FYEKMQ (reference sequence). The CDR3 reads CASSSTPGLAGVFYNEQFF. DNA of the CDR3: TGTGCCAGCAGCTCTACTCCGGGACTAGCGGGAGTTTTCTACAATGAGCAGTTCTTC.

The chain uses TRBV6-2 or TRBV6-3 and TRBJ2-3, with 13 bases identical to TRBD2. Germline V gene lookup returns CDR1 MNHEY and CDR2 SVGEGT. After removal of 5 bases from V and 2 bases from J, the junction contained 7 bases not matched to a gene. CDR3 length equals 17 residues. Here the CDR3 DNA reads TGTGCCAGCAGTCTCTGGACTAGCGGGGGATTCACAGATACGCAGTATTTT. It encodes CASSLWTSGGFTDTQYF.

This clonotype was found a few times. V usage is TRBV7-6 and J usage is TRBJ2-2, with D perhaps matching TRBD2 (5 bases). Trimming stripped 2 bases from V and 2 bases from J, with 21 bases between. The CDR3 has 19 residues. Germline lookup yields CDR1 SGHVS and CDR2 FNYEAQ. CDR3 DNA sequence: TGTGCCAGCAGCTTAAGGACCCTGGTCAGACTACCCAACACCGGGGAGCTGTTTTTT. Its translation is CASSLRTLVRLPNTGELFF.

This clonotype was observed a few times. CDR3 in amino acids: CSAREKGSEKLFF. As DNA, the CDR3 is TGCAGTGCTAGAGAGAAGGGGTCTGAAAAACTGTTTTTT. The chain links TRBV20-1 to TRBJ1-4; tentatively, D is TRBD1 (5 bases). This CDR3 is 13 amino acids long. V lost 0 bases to trimming and J lost 7 bases, with 9 bases between them. CDR1 DFQATT and CDR2 SNEGSKA come from the germline V gene (reference sequence).

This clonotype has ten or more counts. The CDR3, as DNA: TGTGCCAGCAGGGAACTAGGACTAGCGGGAAGAGCAACAACCCAAGAGACCCAGTACTTC. It is translated as CASRELGLAGRATTQETQYF. V usage is TRBV12-3 or TRBV12-4 and J usage is TRBJ2-5; 12 bases line up with TRBD2. This CDR3 contains 20 residues. With V trimmed by 6 bases and J by 1 base, 18 bases remained unmatched.

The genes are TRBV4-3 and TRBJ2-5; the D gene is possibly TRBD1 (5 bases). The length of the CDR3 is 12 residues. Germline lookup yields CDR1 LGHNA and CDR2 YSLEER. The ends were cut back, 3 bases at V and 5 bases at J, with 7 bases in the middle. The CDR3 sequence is CASSHPGETQYF. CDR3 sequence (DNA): TGCGCCAGCAGCCATCCAGGGGAGACCCAGTACTTC.

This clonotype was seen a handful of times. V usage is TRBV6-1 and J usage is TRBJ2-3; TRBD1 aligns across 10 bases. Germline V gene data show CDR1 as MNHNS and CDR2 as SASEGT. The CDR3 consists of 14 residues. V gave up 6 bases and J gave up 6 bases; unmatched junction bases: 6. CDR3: CASSRTGGGDTQYF. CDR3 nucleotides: TGTGCCAGCAGCAGGACAGGGGGTGGCGATACGCAGTATTTT.

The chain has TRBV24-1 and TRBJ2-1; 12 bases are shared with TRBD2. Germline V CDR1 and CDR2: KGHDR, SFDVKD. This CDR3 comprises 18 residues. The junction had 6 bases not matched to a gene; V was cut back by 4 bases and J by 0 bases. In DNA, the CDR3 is TGTGCCACCAGTGACAGGACTAGCGGGAAGAACTCCTACAATGAGCAGTTCTTC. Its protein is CATSDRTSGKNSYNEQFF.

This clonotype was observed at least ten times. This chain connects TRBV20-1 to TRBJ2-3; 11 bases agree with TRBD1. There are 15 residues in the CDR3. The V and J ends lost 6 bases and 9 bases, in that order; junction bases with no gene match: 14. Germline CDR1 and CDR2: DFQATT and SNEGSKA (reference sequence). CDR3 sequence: CSAEWTGGLPETQYF. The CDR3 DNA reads TGCAGTGCAGAATGGACAGGGGGCCTCCCCGAGACGCAGTATTTT.

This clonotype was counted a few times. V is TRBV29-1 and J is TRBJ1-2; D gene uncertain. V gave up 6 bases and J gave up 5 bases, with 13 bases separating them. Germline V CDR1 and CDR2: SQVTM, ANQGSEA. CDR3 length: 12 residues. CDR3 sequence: CSVDVILYGYTF. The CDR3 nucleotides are TGCAGCGTCGATGTCATATTATATGGCTACACCTTC. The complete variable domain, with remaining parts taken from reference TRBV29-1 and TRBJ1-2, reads SAVISQKPSRDICQRGTSLTIQCQVDSQVTMMFWYRQQPGQSLTLIATANQGSEATYESGFVIDKFPISRPNLTFSTLTVSNMSPEDSSIYLCSVDVILYGYTFGSGTRLTVV.

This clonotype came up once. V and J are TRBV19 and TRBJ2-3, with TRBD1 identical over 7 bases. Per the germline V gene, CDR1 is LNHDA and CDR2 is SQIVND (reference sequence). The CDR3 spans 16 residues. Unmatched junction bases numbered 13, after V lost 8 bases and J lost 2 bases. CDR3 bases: TGTGCCAGTGGATCAATTAGGGACAGATACACAGATACGCAGTATTTT. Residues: CASGSIRDRYTDTQYF.

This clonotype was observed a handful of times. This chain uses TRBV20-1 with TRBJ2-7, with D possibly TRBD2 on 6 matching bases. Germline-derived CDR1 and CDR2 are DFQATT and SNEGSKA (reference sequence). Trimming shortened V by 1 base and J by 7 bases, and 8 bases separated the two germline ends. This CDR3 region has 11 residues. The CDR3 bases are TGCAGTGCTAGAGGGCTAGCGGAGCAGTACTTC. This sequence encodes CSARGLAEQYF.

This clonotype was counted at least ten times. For the CDR3, the DNA is TGTGCCAGCTCACCCCAGACAGGCTTCATGGCCAAAGAGACCCAGTACTTC. The encoded protein is CASSPQTGFMAKETQYF. The V gene is TRBV18, the J gene TRBJ2-5, with D possibly matching TRBD1 (6 bases). V shed 3 bases and J shed 3 bases, with 20 bases lying between them. Germline V gene sequence: CDR1 KGHSH, CDR2 LQKENI. This CDR3 has 17 residues.

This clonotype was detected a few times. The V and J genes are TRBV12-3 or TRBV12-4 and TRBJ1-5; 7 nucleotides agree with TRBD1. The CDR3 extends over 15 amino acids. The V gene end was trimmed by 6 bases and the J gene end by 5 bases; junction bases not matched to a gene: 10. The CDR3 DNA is TGTGCCAGCAGCCTAGGACAGGTATCGCATCAGCCCCAGCATTTT. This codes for CASSLGQVSHQPQHF.

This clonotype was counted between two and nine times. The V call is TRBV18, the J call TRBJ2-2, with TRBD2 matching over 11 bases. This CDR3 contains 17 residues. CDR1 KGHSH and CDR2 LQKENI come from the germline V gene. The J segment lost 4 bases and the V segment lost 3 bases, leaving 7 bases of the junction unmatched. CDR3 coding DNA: TGTGCCAGCTCACCCCTAGCGGGAGGCCCCATCACCGGGGAGCTGTTTTTT. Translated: CASSPLAGGPITGELFF.

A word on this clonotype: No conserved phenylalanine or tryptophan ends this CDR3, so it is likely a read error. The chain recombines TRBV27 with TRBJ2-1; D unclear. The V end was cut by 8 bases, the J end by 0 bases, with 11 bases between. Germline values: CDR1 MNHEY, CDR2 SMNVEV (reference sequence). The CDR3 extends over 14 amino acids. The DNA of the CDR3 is TGTGCCAGCTCCGACCTTAGCTCCTACAATGAGCAGTTCCTC. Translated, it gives CASSDLSSYNEQFL.

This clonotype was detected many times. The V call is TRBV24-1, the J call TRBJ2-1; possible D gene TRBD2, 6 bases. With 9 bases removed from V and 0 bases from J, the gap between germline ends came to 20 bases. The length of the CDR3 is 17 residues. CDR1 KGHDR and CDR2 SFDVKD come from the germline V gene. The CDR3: CATLRLADVSSYNEQFF. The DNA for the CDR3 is TGTGCCACCCTTCGCTTAGCGGATGTGAGCTCCTACAATGAGCAGTTCTTC.

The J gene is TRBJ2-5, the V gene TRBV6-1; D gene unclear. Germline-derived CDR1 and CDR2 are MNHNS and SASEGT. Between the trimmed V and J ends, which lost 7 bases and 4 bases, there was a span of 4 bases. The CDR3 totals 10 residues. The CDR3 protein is CASMGETQYF. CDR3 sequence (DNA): TGTGCCAGCATGGGAGAGACCCAGTACTTC.

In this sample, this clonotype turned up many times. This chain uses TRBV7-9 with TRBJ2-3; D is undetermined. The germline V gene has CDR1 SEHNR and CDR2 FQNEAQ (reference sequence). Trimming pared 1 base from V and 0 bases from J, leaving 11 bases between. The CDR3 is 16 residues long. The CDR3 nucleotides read TGTGCCAGCAGCTTAGGAGTCGCAACTAGCACAGATACGCAGTATTTT. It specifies CASSLGVATSTDTQYF.

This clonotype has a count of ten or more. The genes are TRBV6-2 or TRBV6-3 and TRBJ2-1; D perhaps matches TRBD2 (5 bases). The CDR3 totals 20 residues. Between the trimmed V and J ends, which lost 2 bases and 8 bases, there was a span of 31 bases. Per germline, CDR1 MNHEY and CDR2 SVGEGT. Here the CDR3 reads CASSYPLELGPEGAVDEQFF. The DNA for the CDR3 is TGTGCCAGCAGTTACCCCCTCGAGTTGGGCCCCGAGGGAGCGGTCGATGAGCAGTTCTTC.

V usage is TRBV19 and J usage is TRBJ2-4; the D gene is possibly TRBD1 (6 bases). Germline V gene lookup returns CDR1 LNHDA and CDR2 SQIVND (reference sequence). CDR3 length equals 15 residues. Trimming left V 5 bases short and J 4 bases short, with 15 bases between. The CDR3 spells CASSPQGIGKNIQYF. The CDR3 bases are TGTGCCAGTAGTCCTCAGGGGATCGGTAAAAACATTCAGTACTTC.

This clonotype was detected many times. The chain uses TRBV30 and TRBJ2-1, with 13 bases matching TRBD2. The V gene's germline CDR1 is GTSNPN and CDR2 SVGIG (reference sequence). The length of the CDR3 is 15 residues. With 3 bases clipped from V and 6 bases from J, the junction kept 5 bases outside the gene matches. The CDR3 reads CAWSLLAGGANEQFF. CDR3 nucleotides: TGTGCCTGGAGCTTACTAGCGGGAGGGGCCAATGAGCAGTTCTTC.

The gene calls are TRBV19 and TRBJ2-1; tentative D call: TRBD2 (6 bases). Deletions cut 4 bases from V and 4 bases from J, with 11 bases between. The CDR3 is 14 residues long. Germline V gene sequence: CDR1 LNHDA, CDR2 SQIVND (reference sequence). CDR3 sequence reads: CASSRGGKYNEQFF. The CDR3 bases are TGTGCCAGTAGTAGAGGCGGGAAGTACAATGAGCAGTTCTTC. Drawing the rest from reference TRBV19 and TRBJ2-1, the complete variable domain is DGGITQSPKYLFRKEGQNVTLSCEQNLNHDAMYWYRQDPGQGLRLIYYSQIVNDFQKGDIAEGYSVSREKKESFPLTVTSAQKNPTAFYLCASSRGGKYNEQFFGPGTRLTVL.

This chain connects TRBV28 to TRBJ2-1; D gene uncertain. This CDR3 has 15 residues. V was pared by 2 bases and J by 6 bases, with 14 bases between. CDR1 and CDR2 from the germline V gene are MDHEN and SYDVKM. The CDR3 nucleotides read TGTGCCAGCAGTTTACGTCTCCGGCTGTCCAATGAGCAGTTCTTC. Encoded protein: CASSLRLRLSNEQFF.